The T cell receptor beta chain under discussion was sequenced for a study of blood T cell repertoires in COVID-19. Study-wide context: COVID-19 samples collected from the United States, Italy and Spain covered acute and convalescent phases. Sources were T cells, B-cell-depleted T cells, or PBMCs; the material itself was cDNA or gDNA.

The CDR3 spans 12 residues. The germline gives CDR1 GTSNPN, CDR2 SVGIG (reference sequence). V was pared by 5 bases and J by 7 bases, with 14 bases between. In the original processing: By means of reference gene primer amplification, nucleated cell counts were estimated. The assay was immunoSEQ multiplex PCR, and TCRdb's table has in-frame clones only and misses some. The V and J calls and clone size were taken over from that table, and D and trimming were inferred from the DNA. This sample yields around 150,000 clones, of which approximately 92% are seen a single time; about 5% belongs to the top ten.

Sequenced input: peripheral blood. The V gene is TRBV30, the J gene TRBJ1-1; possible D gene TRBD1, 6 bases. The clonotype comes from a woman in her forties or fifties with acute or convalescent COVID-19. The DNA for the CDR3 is TGTGCCTGGGGGCAGGGGTATAATGAAGCTTTCTTT. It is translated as CAWGQGYNEAFF.